A selection of T cell receptor beta chains follows, all from one sample in a study of T-cell memory formation after mild COVID-19. In TCRdb, the 5' RACE reads were re-called with MiXCR into one record per CDR3 protein. Counted here are about 560,000 distinct CDR3 sequences, roughly 17% occurring once; the ten biggest clones make up about 8.6%. Sequences were obtained from PBMCs or a T cell subset sorted from them (not recorded which). These TCRs come from an adult woman who had mild COVID-19 (a few samples of this study predate the infection). Cell type and time point are not known. Each CDR3 is given with its conserved first and last residue. The D gene is left open where the match is weak. The size field is filled for only some rows; it gives once, few, many or a size class.

clone_size j_call v_call cdr3_length d_call cdr3_nt cdr3_aa
few TRBJ2-7 TRBV25-1 17 TRBD2 TGTGCCAGCAGTACCCCAACTAGCGGGTACTCCCTTTCCGAGCAGTACTTC CASSTPTSGYSLSEQYF
. TRBJ2-3 TRBV12-3/TRBV12-4 13 TRBD1 TGTGCCAGCAGACAGGGGGCGTCAGATACGCAGTATTTT CASRQGASDTQYF
few TRBJ1-1 TRBV7-9 15 . TGTGCCAGCAGCTTATTATTTGGGGGGAACACTGAAGCTTTCTTT CASSLLFGGNTEAFF
. TRBJ2-1 TRBV5-1 13 TRBD2 TGCGCCACCACTAGCGGGAGGGCCGATGAGCAGTTCTTC CATTSGRADEQFF
. TRBJ1-4 TRBV5-1 15 . TGCGCCAGCAGCTGGGTGGGGGCGCGACTCGAAAAACTGTTTTTT CASSWVGARLEKLFF
. TRBJ2-3 TRBV30 16 TRBD2 TGTGCCTGCACTCCCCGAAAGCTAGCGGGAGATGTTACGCAGTATTTT CACTPRKLAGDVTQYF
. TRBJ1-5 TRBV12-3/TRBV12-4 16 . TGTGCCAGCAGTTTTGTAGGTTGGGGGGGCAATCAGCCCCAGCATTTT CASSFVGWGGNQPQHF
few TRBJ1-1 TRBV5-5 13 . TGTGCCAGCACCCGGGGCCGGAACACTGAAGCTTTCTTT CASTRGRNTEAFF
few TRBJ2-7 TRBV6-5 13 . TGTGCCAGCAGTTACGACGGTGCCGCCGTGCAGTACTTC CASSYDGAAVQYF
. TRBJ2-1 TRBV5-5 15 . TGTGCCAGCATCCCGGTGAGCGACCAGACCTATGAGCAGTTCTTC CASIPVSDQTYEQFF
. TRBJ2-1 TRBV4-1 13 . TGCGCCAGCAGGCACTTAGCCGGGCCTGAGCAGTTCTTC CASRHLAGPEQFF
. TRBJ1-1 TRBV5-1 16 . TGCGCCAGCAGCTTGGACCCCGGGAGAGGTGGGACTGAAGCTTTCTTT CASSLDPGRGGTEAFF
. TRBJ1-6 TRBV5-8 14 . TGTGCCAGCAGCAATCATGTGGGTAATTCACCCCTCCACTTT CASSNHVGNSPLHF
few TRBJ2-2 TRBV5-1 16 . TGCGCCAGCAGCTTGGCCGTCGCAGGGAACACCGGGGAGCTGTTTTTT CASSLAVAGNTGELFF
. TRBJ1-1 TRBV5-1 14 . TGCGCCAGCAGCGTACGACAGGCAAACACTGAAGCTTTCTTT CASSVRQANTEAFF
. TRBJ1-4 TRBV6-5 15 . TGTGCCAGCAGTTACGCCGGACCTTGGGGCGAAAAACTGTTTTTT CASSYAGPWGEKLFF
few TRBJ2-4 TRBV4-1 18 . TGCGCCAGCAGCCAAGGCAATGGGGCCCATGTAGCCAAAAACATTCAGTACTTC CASSQGNGAHVAKNIQYF
. TRBJ2-7 TRBV18 15 TRBD2 TGTGCCAGCTCACCACTACTAGCGGAGGCAGGAGAGCAGTACTTC CASSPLLAEAGEQYF
. TRBJ2-5 TRBV15 20 TRBD2 TGTGCCACCAGCAGAGACATAATATTCGGACTAGCGGGGACACAAGAGACCCAGTACTTC CATSRDIIFGLAGTQETQYF
few TRBJ2-1 TRBV30 14 TRBD2 TGTGCCTGGACGCTGACTAGCGAATACAATGAGCAGTTCTTC CAWTLTSEYNEQFF
. TRBJ2-7 TRBV4-3 18 TRBD2 TGCGCCAGCAGCCAAGAGTGGGGCCGACTAGCGGGAGTCGGTGAGCAGTACTTC CASSQEWGRLAGVGEQYF
few TRBJ2-1 TRBV20-1 16 . TGCAGTGCTAACAATAGGGACATGTCCCCCTACAATGAGCAGTTCTTC CSANNRDMSPYNEQFF
. TRBJ2-3 TRBV7-2 15 TRBD1 TGTGCCAGCAGACCCCGGGACAGGGCAACAGATACGCAGTATTTT CASRPRDRATDTQYF
. TRBJ1-6 TRBV6-5 11 . TGTGCCAGCATCGAGGATTCACCCCTCCACTTT CASIEDSPLHF
many TRBJ1-5 TRBV5-1 15 TRBD1 TGCGCCAGCAGCCTGGGACAGGGTAGCAATCAGCCCCAGCATTTT CASSLGQGSNQPQHF
. TRBJ2-7 TRBV6-5 12 . TGTGCCAGCAGCGACCACGTGTACGAGCAGTACTTC CASSDHVYEQYF
. TRBJ2-1 TRBV11-3 16 . TGTGCCAGCAGCTTGAGGGGCTCCGGGACCTACAATGAGCAGTTCTTC CASSLRGSGTYNEQFF
. TRBJ1-6 TRBV12-3/TRBV12-4 13 TRBD1 TGTGCCAGCAGTACAGGGGGAAGTTCACCCCTCCACTTT CASSTGGSSPLHF
few TRBJ2-3 TRBV11-3 16 . TGTGCCAGCAGCCCCCGGGCCTCGATCAGCACAGATACGCAGTATTTT CASSPRASISTDTQYF
. TRBJ2-2 TRBV28 17 . TGTGCCAGCAGTTTAAGCGCGGGGACTTCGAACACCGGGGAGCTGTTTTTT CASSLSAGTSNTGELFF
few TRBJ2-2 TRBV5-1 15 . TGCGCCAGCAGCTCTCAGGCAGCGAACACCGGGGAGCTGTTTTTT CASSSQAANTGELFF
few TRBJ2-1 TRBV6-2/TRBV6-3 15 . TGTGCCAGCAGACATGACAGGGACTTCCACAATGAGCAGTTCTTC CASRHDRDFHNEQFF
. TRBJ2-5 TRBV15 14 . TGTGCCACCAGCAGCGGGGATACCCAAGAGACCCAGTACTTC CATSSGDTQETQYF
few TRBJ2-1 TRBV6-2/TRBV6-3 15 TRBD2 TGTGCCAGCAGTTACGCGACTAGCGGGAGCCATGAGCAGTTCTTC CASSYATSGSHEQFF
few TRBJ1-4 TRBV6-5 14 . TGTGCCAGCAGCTGGACAATCACTAATGAAAAACTGTTTTTT CASSWTITNEKLFF
few TRBJ2-7 TRBV7-9 14 . TGTGCCAGCAGCTTAGGTGCCCTAATACTGGAGCAGTACTTC CASSLGALILEQYF
few TRBJ2-6 TRBV11-2 13 . TGTGCCAGCAGCTTTGCTGGGGCCAACGTCCTGACTTTC CASSFAGANVLTF
few TRBJ2-2 TRBV24-1 14 . TGTGCCACCAGTGACAGCGGGAACACCGGGGAGCTGTTTTTT CATSDSGNTGELFF
many TRBJ2-3 TRBV11-3 14 TRBD1 TGTGCCAGCAGCTCCCGGACAGGGATAGATACGCAGTATTTT CASSSRTGIDTQYF
. TRBJ2-1 TRBV28 12 . TGTGCCAGCAGTTTAAGTAGCCCCGAGCAGTTCTTC CASSLSSPEQFF
. TRBJ1-1 TRBV29-1 12 . TGCAGCGTCGCGGACGGGTGGAGTGAAGCTTTCTTT CSVADGWSEAFF
. TRBJ2-7 TRBV24-1 15 TRBD1 TGTGCCACCAGCGATCGACAGGGGACGGGCTACGAGCAGTACTTC CATSDRQGTGYEQYF
. TRBJ1-2 TRBV30 11 . TGTGCCTGGAGTGTAACCTATGGCTACACCTTC CAWSVTYGYTF
few TRBJ1-6 TRBV7-2 15 TRBD1 TGTGCCAGCAGTGTGGACAGGCAACCTAATTCACCCCTCCACTTT CASSVDRQPNSPLHF
many TRBJ2-2 TRBV24-1 14 . TGTGCCACTCGTCGGGGGACGGGGACCGGGGAGCTGTTTTTT CATRRGTGTGELFF
. TRBJ1-2 TRBV12-3/TRBV12-4 14 . TGTGCCAGCAGAAGAGTGGGCAGGGACTATGGCTACACCTTC CASRRVGRDYGYTF
few TRBJ1-5 TRBV19 13 TRBD1 TGTGCCAGCCGGGACAGGATGCTACAGCCCCAGCATTTT CASRDRMLQPQHF
. TRBJ1-6 TRBV27 15 . TGTGCCAGCAGTTTATCGACGGGGACACATTCACCCCTCCACTTT CASSLSTGTHSPLHF
. TRBJ2-2 TRBV7-2 18 TRBD1 TGTGCCAGCAGCGCCCGGACAGGGACAATATCGGACACCGGGGAGCTGTTTTTT CASSARTGTISDTGELFF
few TRBJ2-7 TRBV28 14 . TGTGCCAGCAGTGACAGAGGTGGATGGTACGAGCAGTACTTC CASSDRGGWYEQYF